This T cell receptor beta chain was identified during a study of regulatory T cells in long-lasting Graves disease. Across the study: Antithyroid drug use was under 3 months in newly diagnosed Graves' patients.

The CDR3 loop spans 13 amino acids. Germline values: CDR1 MNHEY, CDR2 SMNVEV (reference sequence). The ends were cut back, 0 bases at V and 10 bases at J, with 10 bases in the middle. Points on this clonotype: Antigen: not known.

CDR3-region Arm-PCR and iRepertoire HTBI primers produced the TCR beta libraries. TCRdb used MiXCR to reprocess the multiplex PCR reads, holding one entry per CDR3 protein. The data show 550,000 to 650,000 distinct CDR3 sequences, about 16% seen once. Time point described: newly diagnosed GD, antithyroid drugs for less than 3 months. The authors made the TCR library using RNA they extracted from PBMCs. Findings of the study overall: TCR diversity was lower in persistent Graves' patients (versus newly diagnosed ones).

In addition, the sample was reused for a study of T cells in Graves' hyperthyroidism and ophthalmopathy. Per that paper: Stable disease denoted Graves' hyperthyroidism without ophthalmopathy progression within 18 months.

The TCR originated in a man aged 18 to 30 with Graves disease. This chain uses TRBV27 with TRBJ2-1, with D tentatively TRBD1 (6 bases). Sample: peripheral blood mononuclear cells (PBMCs), taken at new diagnosis, from a patient treated with antithyroid drugs. The CDR3 bases are TGTGCCAGCAGTTTATCGGGGGCCTACGAGCAGTTCTTC. Protein product: CASSLSGAYEQFF.